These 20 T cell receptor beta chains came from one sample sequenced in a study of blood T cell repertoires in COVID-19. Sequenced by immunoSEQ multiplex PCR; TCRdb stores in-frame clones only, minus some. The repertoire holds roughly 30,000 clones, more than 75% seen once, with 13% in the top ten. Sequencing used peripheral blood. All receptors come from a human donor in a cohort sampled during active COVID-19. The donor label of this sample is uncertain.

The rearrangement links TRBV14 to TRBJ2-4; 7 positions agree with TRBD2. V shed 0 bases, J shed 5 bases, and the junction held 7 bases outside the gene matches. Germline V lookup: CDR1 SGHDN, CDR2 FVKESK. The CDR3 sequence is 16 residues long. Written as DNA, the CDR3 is TGTGCCAGCAGCCAAGATGGCCCGGGGAGGGAAAACATTCAGTACTTC. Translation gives CASSQDGPGRENIQYF.

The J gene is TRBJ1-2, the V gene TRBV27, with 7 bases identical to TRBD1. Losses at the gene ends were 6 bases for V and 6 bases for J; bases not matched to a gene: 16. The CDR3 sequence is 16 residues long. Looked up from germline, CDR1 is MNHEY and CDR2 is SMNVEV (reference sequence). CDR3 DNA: TGTGCCAGCAGCCCATGGACGACAGGGATCAGCCATGGCTACACCTTC. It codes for CASSPWTTGISHGYTF.

CDR3 sequence (DNA): TGTGCCAGCAGCCACTTAGCGGTTCAGGGCTACAATGAGCAGTTCTTC. Its protein is CASSHLAVQGYNEQFF. The chain combines TRBV7-2 with TRBJ2-1; possible D gene TRBD2, 6 bases. From germline, CDR1 is SGHTA and CDR2 FQGNSA. The length of the CDR3 is 16 residues. The V gene lost 5 bases and the J gene lost 3 bases, with 17 bases spanning the gap.

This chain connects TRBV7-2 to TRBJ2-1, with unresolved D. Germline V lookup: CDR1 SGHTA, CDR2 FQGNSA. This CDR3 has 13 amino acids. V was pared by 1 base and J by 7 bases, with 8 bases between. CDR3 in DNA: TGTGCCAGCAGCTTAGACCCCCAGAATGAGCAGTTCTTC. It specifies CASSLDPQNEQFF.

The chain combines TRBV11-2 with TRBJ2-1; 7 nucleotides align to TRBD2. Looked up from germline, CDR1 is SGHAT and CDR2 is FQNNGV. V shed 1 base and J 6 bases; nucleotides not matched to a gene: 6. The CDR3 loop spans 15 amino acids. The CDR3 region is CASSLGFGGGNEQFF. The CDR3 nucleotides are TGTGCCAGCAGCTTAGGGTTTGGCGGGGGCAATGAGCAGTTCTTC.

DNA of the CDR3: TGCGCCAGCAGCCCCTGGACAGCCCCCGGGGTCGCTGAAGCTTTCTTT. Amino acid sequence: CASSPWTAPGVAEAFF. This sequence joins TRBV5-1 and TRBJ1-1, with D perhaps matching TRBD1 (6 bases). CDR1 and CDR2 (germline): SGHRS, YFSETQ. The CDR3 length is 16 residues. V lost 4 bases and J 6 bases, leaving 22 bases between the germline ends.

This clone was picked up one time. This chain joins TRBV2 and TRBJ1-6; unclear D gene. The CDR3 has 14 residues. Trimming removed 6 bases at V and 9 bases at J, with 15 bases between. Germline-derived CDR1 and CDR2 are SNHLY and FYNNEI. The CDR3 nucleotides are TGTGCCAGCAGCCCAAAAAAGGAGGGTTCACCCCTCCACTTT. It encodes CASSPKKEGSPLHF.

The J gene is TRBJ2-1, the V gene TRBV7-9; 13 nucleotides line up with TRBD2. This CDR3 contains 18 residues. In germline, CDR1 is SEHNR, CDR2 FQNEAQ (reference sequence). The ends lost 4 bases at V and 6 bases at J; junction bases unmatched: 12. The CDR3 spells CASSYGLAGDTWGNEQFF. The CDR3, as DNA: TGTGCCAGCAGCTATGGACTAGCGGGGGATACTTGGGGCAATGAGCAGTTCTTC.

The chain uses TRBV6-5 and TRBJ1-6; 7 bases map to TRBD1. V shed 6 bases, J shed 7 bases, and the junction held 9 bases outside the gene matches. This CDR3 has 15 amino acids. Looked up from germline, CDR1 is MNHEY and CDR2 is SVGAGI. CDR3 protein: CASSVSGQLNSPLHF. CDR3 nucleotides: TGTGCCAGCAGCGTTTCGGGACAGTTGAATTCACCCCTCCACTTT.

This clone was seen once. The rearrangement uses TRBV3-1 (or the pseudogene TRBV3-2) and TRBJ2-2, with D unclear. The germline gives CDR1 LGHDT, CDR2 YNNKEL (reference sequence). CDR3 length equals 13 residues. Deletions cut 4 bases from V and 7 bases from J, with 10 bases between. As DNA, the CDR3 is TGTGCCAGCAGCCCCGCGGCCGGCGGGGAGCTGTTTTTT. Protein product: CASSPAAGGELFF.

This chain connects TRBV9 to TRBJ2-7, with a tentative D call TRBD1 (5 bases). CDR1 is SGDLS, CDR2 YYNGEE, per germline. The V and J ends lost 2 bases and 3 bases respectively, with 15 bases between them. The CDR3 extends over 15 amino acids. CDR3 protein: CASSVTGSPNYEQYF. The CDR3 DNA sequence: TGTGCCAGCAGCGTTACAGGTTCCCCTAACTACGAGCAGTACTTC.

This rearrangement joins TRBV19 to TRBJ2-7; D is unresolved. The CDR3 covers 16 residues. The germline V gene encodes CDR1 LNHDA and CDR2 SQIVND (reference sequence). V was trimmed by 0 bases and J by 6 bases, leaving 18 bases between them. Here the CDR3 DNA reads TGTGCCAGTAGTATAGATGAGGTTAAGTTGAGGTTCGAGCAGTACTTC. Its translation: CASSIDEVKLRFEQYF.

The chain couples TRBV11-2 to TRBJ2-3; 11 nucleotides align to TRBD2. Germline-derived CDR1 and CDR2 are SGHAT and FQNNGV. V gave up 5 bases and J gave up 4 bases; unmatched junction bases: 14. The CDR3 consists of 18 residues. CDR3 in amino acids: CASSPHYPTSGEPDTQYF. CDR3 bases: TGTGCCAGCAGCCCCCATTACCCGACTAGCGGGGAGCCAGATACGCAGTATTTT.

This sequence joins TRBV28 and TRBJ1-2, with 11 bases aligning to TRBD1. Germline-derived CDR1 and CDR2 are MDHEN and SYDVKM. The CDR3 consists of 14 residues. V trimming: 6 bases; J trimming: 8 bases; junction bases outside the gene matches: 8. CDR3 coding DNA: TGTGCCAGCAGACTCGGACAGGGGGCGAAGGGCTACACCTTC. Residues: CASRLGQGAKGYTF.

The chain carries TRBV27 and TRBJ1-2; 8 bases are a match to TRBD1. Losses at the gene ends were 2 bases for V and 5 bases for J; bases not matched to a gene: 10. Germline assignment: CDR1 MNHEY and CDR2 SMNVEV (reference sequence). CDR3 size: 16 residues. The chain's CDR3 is CASSLSLSTGVYGYTF. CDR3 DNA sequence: TGTGCCAGCAGTTTAAGCCTATCGACAGGGGTTTATGGCTACACCTTC.

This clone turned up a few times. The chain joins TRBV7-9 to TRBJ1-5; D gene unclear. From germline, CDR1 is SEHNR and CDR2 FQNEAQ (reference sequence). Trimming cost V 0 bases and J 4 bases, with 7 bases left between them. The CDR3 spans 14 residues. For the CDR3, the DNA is TGTGCCAGCAGCTTAGCTGAGACAAATCAGCCCCAGCATTTT. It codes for CASSLAETNQPQHF.

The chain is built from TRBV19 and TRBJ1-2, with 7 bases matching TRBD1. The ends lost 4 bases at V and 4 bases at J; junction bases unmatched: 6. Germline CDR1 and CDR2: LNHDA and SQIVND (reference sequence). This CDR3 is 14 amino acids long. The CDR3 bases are TGTGCCAGTAGTAGAGGGGGCGCGGGCTATGGCTACACCTTC. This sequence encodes CASSRGGAGYGYTF.

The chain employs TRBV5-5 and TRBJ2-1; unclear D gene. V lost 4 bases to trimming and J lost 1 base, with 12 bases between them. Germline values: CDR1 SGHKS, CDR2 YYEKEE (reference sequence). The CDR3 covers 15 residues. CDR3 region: CASSAQLLSYNEQFF. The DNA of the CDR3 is TGTGCCAGCAGCGCCCAACTATTATCCTACAATGAGCAGTTCTTC. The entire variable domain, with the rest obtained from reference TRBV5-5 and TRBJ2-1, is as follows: DAGVTQSPTHLIKTRGQQVTLRCSPISGHKSVSWYQQVLGQGPQFIFQYYEKEERGRGNFPDRFSARQFPNYSSELNVNALLLGDSALYLCASSAQLLSYNEQFFGPGTRLTVL.

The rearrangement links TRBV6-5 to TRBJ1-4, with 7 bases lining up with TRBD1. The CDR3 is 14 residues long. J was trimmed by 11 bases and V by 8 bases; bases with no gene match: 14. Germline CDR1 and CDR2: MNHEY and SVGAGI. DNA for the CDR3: TGTGCCAGCTATGGACAGGATGTAGGCGGGAAACTGTTTTTT. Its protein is CASYGQDVGGKLFF.

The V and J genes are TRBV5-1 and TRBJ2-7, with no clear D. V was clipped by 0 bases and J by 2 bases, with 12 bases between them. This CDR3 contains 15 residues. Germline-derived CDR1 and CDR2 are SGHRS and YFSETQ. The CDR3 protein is CASSLDHTFTYEQYF. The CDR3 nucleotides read TGCGCCAGCAGCTTGGACCACACATTCACCTACGAGCAGTACTTC.